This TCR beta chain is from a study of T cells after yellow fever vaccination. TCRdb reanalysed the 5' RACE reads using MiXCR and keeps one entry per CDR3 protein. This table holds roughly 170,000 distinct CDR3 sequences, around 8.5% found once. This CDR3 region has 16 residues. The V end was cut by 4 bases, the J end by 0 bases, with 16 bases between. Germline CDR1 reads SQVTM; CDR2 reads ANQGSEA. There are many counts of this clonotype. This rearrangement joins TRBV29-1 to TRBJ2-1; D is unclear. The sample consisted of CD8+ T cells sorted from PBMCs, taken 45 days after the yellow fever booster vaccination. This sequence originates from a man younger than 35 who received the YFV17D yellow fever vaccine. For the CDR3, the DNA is TGCAGCGTTGTGGTATACGACTCTAGCTCCTACAATGAGCAGTTCTTC. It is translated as CSVVVYDSSSYNEQFF.